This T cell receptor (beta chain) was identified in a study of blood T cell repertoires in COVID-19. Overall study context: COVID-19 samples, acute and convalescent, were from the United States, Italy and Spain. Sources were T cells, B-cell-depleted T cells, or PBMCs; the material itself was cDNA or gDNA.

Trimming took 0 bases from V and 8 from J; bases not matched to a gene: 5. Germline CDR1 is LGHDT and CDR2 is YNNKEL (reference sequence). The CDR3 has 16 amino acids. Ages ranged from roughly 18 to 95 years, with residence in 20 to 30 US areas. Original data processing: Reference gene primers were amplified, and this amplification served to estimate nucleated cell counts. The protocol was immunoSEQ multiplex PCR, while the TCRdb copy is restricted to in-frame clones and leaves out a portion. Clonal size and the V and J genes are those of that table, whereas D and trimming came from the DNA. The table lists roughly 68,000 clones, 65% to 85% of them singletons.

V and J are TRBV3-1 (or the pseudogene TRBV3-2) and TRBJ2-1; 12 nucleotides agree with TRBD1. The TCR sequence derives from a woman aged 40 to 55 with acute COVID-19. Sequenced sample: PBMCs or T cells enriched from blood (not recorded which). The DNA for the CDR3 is TGTGCCAGCAGCCAAGATCAGGGACAGGGGGCTCATGAGCAGTTCTTC. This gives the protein CASSQDQGQGAHEQFF.